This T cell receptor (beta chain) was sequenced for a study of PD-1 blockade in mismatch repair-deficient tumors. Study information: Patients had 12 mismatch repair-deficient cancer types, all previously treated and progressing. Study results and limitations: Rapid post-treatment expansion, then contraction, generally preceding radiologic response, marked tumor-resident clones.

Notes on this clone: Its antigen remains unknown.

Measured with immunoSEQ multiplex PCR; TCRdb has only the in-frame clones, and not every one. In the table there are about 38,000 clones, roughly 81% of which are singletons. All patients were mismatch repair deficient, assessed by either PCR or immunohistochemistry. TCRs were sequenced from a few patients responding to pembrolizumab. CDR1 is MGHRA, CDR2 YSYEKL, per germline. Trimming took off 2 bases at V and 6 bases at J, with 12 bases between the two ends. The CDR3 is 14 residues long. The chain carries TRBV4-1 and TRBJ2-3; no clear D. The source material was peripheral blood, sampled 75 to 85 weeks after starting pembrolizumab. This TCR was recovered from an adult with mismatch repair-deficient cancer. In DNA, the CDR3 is TGCGCCAGCAGCCAAATGCGTAGGGTTGATACGCAGTATTTT. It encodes CASSQMRRVDTQYF.